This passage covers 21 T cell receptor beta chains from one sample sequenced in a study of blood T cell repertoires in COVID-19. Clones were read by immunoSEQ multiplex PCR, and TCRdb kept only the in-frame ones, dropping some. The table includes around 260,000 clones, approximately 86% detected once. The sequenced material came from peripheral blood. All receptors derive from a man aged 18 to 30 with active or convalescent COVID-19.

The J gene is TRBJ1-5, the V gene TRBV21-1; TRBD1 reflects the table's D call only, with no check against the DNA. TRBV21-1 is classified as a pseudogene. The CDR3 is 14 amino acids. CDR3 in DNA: TGTGCCCGTATAGCGACAGGACGACATCACCCCCAGCATTTT. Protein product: CARIATGRHHPQHF.

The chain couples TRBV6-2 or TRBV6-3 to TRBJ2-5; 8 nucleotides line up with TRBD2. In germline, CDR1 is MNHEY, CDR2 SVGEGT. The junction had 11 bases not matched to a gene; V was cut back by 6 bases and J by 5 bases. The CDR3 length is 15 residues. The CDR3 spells CASSWGLGGSETQYF. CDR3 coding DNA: TGTGCCAGCAGCTGGGGACTAGGGGGATCCGAGACCCAGTACTTC.

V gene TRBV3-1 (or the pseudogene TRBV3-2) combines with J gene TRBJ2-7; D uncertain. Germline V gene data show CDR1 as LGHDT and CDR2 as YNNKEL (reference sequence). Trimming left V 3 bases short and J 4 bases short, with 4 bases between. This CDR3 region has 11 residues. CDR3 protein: CASSQRYEQYF. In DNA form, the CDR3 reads TGTGCCAGCAGCCAGCGTTACGAGCAGTACTTC.

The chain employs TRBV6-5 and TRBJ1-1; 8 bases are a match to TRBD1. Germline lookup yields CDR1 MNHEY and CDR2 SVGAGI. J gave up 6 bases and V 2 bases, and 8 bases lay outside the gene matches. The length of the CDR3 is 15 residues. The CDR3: CASSYPGGAEAEAFF. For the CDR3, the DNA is TGTGCCAGCAGTTACCCAGGGGGCGCGGAGGCTGAAGCTTTCTTT.

The CDR3 loop reads CASSILTGGNGELFF. Here the CDR3 DNA reads TGCGCCAGCAGCATTTTGACAGGGGGGAACGGGGAGCTGTTTTTT. J is TRBJ2-2 and V is TRBV5-1, with 9 bases fitting TRBD1. CDR3 length: 15 amino acids. Trimming took 4 bases from V and 7 from J; bases not matched to a gene: 8. Germline values: CDR1 SGHRS, CDR2 YFSETQ.

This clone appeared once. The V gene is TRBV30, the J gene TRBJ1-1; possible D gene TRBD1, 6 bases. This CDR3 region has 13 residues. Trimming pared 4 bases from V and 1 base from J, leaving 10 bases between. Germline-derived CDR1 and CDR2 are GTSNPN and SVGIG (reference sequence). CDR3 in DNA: TGTGCCTGGACAAGGGACACGAACACTGAAGCTTTCTTT. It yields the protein CAWTRDTNTEAFF.

The CDR3 DNA follows: TGTGCCAGCAGCTTGGTCGAGACAAAAATCGCCGGGGAGCTGTTTTTT. This sequence encodes CASSLVETKIAGELFF. J is TRBJ2-2 and V is TRBV5-6; D unresolved. Trimming stripped 0 bases from V and 6 bases from J, with 15 bases between. From germline, CDR1 is SGHDT and CDR2 YYEEEE. This CDR3 is built from 16 residues.

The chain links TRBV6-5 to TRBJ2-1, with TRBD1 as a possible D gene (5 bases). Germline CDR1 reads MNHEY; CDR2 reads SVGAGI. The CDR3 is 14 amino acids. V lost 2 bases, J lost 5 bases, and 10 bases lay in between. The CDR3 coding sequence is TGTGCCAGCAGTTACAAAGGGGCTCACAATGAGCAGTTCTTC. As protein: CASSYKGAHNEQFF.

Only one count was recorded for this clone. The CDR3 region is CASSPQREVNQPQHF. The CDR3 nucleotides read TGTGCCAGCTCACCACAGCGAGAAGTTAATCAGCCCCAGCATTTT. This chain uses TRBV18 with TRBJ1-5; D gene uncertain. The CDR3 is made up of 15 amino acids. V lost 1 base and J lost 4, with 11 bases in between. Germline CDR1 KGHSH, CDR2 LQKENI.

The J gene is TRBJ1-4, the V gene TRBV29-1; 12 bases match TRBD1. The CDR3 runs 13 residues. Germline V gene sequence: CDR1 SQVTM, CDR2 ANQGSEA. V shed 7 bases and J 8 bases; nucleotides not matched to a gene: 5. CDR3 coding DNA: TGCAGCGCCGCCGGGACAGGGGGCGAAAAACTGTTTTTT. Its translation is CSAAGTGGEKLFF. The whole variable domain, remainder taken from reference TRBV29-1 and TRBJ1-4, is SAVISQKPSRDICQRGTSLTIQCQVDSQVTMMFWYRQQPGQSLTLIATANQGSEATYESGFVIDKFPISRPNLTFSTLTVSNMSPEDSSIYLCSAAGTGGEKLFFGSGTQLSVL.

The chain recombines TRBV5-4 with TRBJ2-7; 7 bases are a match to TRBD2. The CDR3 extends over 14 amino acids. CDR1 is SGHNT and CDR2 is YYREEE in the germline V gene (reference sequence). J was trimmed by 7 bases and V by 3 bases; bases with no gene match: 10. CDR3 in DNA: TGTGCCAGCAGCTGGGGGGGACTAATCAGGGAGCAGTACTTC. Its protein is CASSWGGLIREQYF. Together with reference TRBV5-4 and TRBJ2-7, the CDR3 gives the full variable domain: ETGVTQSPTHLIKTRGQQVTLRCSSQSGHNTVSWYQQALGQGPQFIFQYYREEENGRGNFPPRFSGLQFPNYSSELNVNALELDDSALYLCASSWGGLIREQYFGPGTRLTVT.

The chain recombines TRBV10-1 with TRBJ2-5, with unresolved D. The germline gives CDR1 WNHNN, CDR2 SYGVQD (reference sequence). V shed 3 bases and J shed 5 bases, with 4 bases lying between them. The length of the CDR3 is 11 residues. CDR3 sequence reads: CASSDRETQYF. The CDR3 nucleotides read TGCGCCAGCAGTGATCGGGAGACCCAGTACTTC.

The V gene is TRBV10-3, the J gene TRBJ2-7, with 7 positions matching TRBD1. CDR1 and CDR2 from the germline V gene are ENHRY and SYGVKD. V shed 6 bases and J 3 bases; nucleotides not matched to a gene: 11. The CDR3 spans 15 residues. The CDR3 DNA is TGTGCCATCAGCGACTCGGGGCAGGGGGTCTACGAGCAGTACTTC. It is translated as CAISDSGQGVYEQYF.

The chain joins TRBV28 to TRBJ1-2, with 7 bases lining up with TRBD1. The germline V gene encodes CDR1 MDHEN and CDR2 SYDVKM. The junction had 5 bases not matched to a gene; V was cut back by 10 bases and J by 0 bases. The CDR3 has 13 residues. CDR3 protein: CATGGGTNYGYTF. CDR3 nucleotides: TGTGCCACCGGAGGGGGCACTAACTATGGCTACACCTTC.

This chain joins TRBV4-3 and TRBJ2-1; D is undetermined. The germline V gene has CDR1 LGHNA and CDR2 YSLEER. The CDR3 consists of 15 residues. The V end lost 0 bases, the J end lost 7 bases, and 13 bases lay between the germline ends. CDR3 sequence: CASSQDRILTNEQFF. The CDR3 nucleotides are TGCGCCAGCAGCCAAGATCGGATACTGACTAATGAGCAGTTCTTC.

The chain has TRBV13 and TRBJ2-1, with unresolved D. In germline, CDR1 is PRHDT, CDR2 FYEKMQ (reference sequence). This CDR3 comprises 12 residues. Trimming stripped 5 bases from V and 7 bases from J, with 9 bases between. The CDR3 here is CASSPPRNEQFF. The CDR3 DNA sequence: TGTGCCAGCAGCCCCCCCCGTAATGAGCAGTTCTTC.

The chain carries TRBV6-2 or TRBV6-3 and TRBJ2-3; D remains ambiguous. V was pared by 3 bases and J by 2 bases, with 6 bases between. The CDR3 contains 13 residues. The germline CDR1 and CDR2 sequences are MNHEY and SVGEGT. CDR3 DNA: TGTGCCAGCAGTTATACTAACACAGATACGCAGTATTTT. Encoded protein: CASSYTNTDTQYF.

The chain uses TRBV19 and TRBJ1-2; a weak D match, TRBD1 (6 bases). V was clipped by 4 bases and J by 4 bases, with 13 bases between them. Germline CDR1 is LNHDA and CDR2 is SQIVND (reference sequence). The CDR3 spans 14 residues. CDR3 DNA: TGTGCCAGTAGTACCCCCCCGGACAGCTATGGCTACACCTTC. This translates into CASSTPPDSYGYTF.

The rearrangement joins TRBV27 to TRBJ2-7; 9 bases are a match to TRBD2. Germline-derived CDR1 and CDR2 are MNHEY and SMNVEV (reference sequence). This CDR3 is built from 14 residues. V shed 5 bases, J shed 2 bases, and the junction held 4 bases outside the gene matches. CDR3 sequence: CASSVAGETYEQYF. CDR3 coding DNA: TGTGCCAGCAGTGTAGCGGGGGAGACCTACGAGCAGTACTTC.

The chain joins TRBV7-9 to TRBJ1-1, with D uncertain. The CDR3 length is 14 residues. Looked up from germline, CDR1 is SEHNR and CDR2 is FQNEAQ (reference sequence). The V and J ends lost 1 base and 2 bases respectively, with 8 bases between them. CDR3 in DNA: TGTGCCAGCAGCTTAGTTCGGGATAACACTGAAGCTTTCTTT. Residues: CASSLVRDNTEAFF.

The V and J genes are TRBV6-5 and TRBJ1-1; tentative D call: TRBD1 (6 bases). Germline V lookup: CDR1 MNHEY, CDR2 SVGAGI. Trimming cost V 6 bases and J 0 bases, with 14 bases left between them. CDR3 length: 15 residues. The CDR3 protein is CASRPVTGVNTEAFF. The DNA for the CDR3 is TGTGCCAGCAGACCGGTGACAGGAGTGAACACTGAAGCTTTCTTT.